This entry lists 8 T cell receptor beta chains sequenced from one sample in a study of blood T cell repertoires in COVID-19. Assay: immunoSEQ multiplex PCR; the TCRdb copy retains only in-frame clones and omits some. This table holds about 250,000 clones, 85% to 90% found once. The sample comprised PBMCs or T cells enriched from blood (not recorded which). The source is a man in his forties or fifties who had recovered from COVID-19.

This rearrangement joins TRBV7-2 to TRBJ2-5; D gene uncertain. This CDR3 region has 13 residues. Trimming cost V 2 bases and J 3 bases, with 7 bases left between them. Germline lookup yields CDR1 SGHTA and CDR2 FQGNSA. The DNA of the CDR3 is TGTGCCAGCAGCTTATTCAGTGAAGAGACCCAGTACTTC. Its protein product is CASSLFSEETQYF.

The V call is TRBV9, the J call TRBJ2-3; 11 bases are shared with TRBD2. CDR1 and CDR2 from the germline V gene are SGDLS and YYNGEE. V lost 4 bases and J lost 4; bases outside the gene matches: 11. This CDR3 comprises 17 residues. In DNA form, the CDR3 reads TGTGCCAGCAGCACATGGAATAGCGGGAGGGCCCCAGATACGCAGTATTTT. It specifies CASSTWNSGRAPDTQYF.

The chain recombines TRBV7-3 with TRBJ2-5; the match to TRBD2 covers 11 bases. The germline V gene has CDR1 SGHTA and CDR2 FQGTGA. V dropped 6 bases and J dropped 2; count of bases not matched to a gene: 5. The CDR3 runs 15 residues. The CDR3 here is CASSSVAGGQETQYF. CDR3 DNA: TGTGCCAGCAGTTCCGTAGCGGGGGGGCAAGAGACCCAGTACTTC.

The rearrangement uses TRBV21-1 and TRBJ1-2. TRBV21-1 is tagged as a pseudogene. The CDR3 spans 20 residues. CDR3 residues: CASSKEYLLLPGVRIYGYTF. CDR3 in DNA: TGTGCCAGCAGCAAAGAATATCTCCTCCTGCCCGGGGTTCGTATCTATGGCTACACCTTC.

This clone was seen once. J is TRBJ2-7 and V is TRBV7-9, with 10 nucleotides matching TRBD1. The CDR3 runs 15 residues. From germline, CDR1 is SEHNR and CDR2 FQNEAQ (reference sequence). With 5 bases clipped from V and 1 base from J, the junction kept 5 bases outside the gene matches. CDR3 region: CASSRPGQGSYEQYF. The CDR3, as DNA: TGTGCCAGCAGCCGCCCGGGACAGGGGTCCTACGAGCAGTACTTC.

The chain joins TRBV29-1 to TRBJ2-7; D gene unclear. In germline, CDR1 is SQVTM, CDR2 ANQGSEA. The CDR3 consists of 11 residues. V lost 6 bases to trimming and J lost 2 bases, with 8 bases between them. The CDR3 spells CSVGDTYEQYF. CDR3 bases: TGCAGCGTGGGTGACACCTACGAGCAGTACTTC.

This clone turned up a few times. J is TRBJ2-3 and V is TRBV7-2; 11 nucleotides match TRBD2. CDR3 length equals 16 residues. Germline assignment: CDR1 SGHTA and CDR2 FQGNSA. The J segment lost 2 bases and the V segment lost 4 bases, leaving 5 bases of the junction unmatched. The CDR3 is CASSSTSGRPTDTQYF. In DNA form, the CDR3 reads TGTGCCAGCAGCTCAACTAGCGGGAGACCCACAGATACGCAGTATTTT.

The chain links TRBV5-1 to TRBJ1-1; D perhaps matches TRBD1 (5 bases). V lost 2 bases and J 4 bases, leaving 6 bases between the germline ends. The CDR3 consists of 12 residues. Germline V CDR1 and CDR2: SGHRS, YFSETQ. The chain's CDR3 is CASSFRGTEAFF. CDR3 sequence (DNA): TGCGCCAGCAGCTTTAGGGGCACTGAAGCTTTCTTT.